Listed below are T cell receptor beta chains from one sample, sequenced in a study of T cell responses to AZD1222 COVID-19 vaccine. TCRdb's copy holds only in-frame clones and misses some; the assay was immunoSEQ multiplex PCR. This table has 53,000 or so clones, 65% to 90% appearing once. Sample: peripheral blood, taken 28 days after the second AZD1222 dose. The origin of the receptors is an adult who received the AZD1222 COVID-19 vaccine. Each CDR3 is given without its conserved first and last residue. The order of the fields is CDR3 protein, V gene, J gene.

SVDGSNGQY	TRBV29-1	TRBJ2-7
ASSKDSIYGYT	TRBV7-2	TRBJ1-2
ASSWRQTGELF	TRBV7-2	TRBJ2-2
SVDLDRVYGYT	TRBV29-1	TRBJ1-2
ASSPGQAFYGYT	TRBV28	TRBJ1-2
AISESIVRTEAF	TRBV10-3	TRBJ1-1
ASSFGLATDTQY	TRBV5-8	TRBJ2-3
ASSQEQKGPQH	TRBV4-2	TRBJ1-5
ASSFKLFYLYEQY	TRBV27	TRBJ2-7
ASSFGGSNEQY	TRBV5-8	TRBJ2-7
SVDGGTADTQY	TRBV29-1	TRBJ2-3
ASREYASGRAADTQY	TRBV6-1	TRBJ2-3
ASSVVRGSTDTQY	TRBV9	TRBJ2-3
ASSPRQQETQY	TRBV18	TRBJ2-5
ASSPPVDYNEQF	TRBV18	TRBJ2-1
ASSYHRDTYEQY	TRBV6-2/TRBV6-3	TRBJ2-7
ASSHTSRSPDTEAF	TRBV4-3	TRBJ1-1
ASTSNYGYT	TRBV28	TRBJ1-2